Below, 22 T cell receptor beta chains from the same sample are listed, as sequenced in a study of blood T cell repertoires in COVID-19. Here immunoSEQ multiplex PCR was the method, and the copy in TCRdb shows in-frame clones only, minus some. The sample shows 310,000 or so clones, approximately 90% of them seen only once. Sequenced material: peripheral blood. The source of these receptors is a woman aged 45-60 years with active or convalescent COVID-19.

This clone was counted at least ten times. The rearrangement joins TRBV6-2 or TRBV6-3 to TRBJ2-7; TRBD1 agrees at 7 bases. With 2 bases clipped from V and 5 bases from J, the junction kept 6 bases outside the gene matches. Looked up from germline, CDR1 is MNHEY and CDR2 is SVGEGT. The CDR3 runs 14 residues. DNA of the CDR3: TGTGCCAGCAGTTACGAGACAGGGAGCAACGAGCAGTACTTC. It translates to CASSYETGSNEQYF.

The V call is TRBV11-2, the J call TRBJ2-1, with 8 bases lining up with TRBD2. CDR1 SGHAT and CDR2 FQNNGV come from the germline V gene. The CDR3 consists of 16 residues. After removal of 3 bases from V and 4 bases from J, the junction contained 8 bases not matched to a gene. The CDR3, as DNA: TGTGCCAGCAGCTTTTCCGGGAGGGCGGCGTACAATGAGCAGTTCTTC. Its translation: CASSFSGRAAYNEQFF. Variable domain in full (rest from reference TRBV11-2 and TRBJ2-1): EAGVAQSPRYKIIEKRQSVAFWCNPISGHATLYWYQQILGQGPKLLIQFQNNGVVDDSQLPKDRFSAERLKGVDSTLKIQPAKLEDSAVYLCASSFSGRAAYNEQFFGPGTRLTVL.

Only one count was recorded for this clone. The V and J genes are TRBV4-2 and TRBJ1-2; perhaps TRBD1 as D (5 bases). Trimming stripped 1 base from V and 4 bases from J, with 10 bases between. The CDR3 contains 14 residues. Per the germline V gene, CDR1 is LGHNA and CDR2 is YNFKEQ. In nucleotides, the CDR3 is TGTGCCAGCAGCCAAGGGGGGGAGAGCTATGGCTACACCTTC. Protein: CASSQGGESYGYTF.

This clone was observed a handful of times. The rearrangement links TRBV6-5 to TRBJ1-4; TRBD1 matches 8 bases. Germline loops: CDR1 MNHEY, CDR2 SVGAGI. The CDR3 is 14 amino acids. V lost 7 bases to trimming and J lost 6 bases; unmatched junction nucleotides: 7. CDR3 amino acids: CASIKDRGYEKLFF. In DNA form, the CDR3 reads TGTGCCAGCATCAAAGACAGGGGTTATGAAAAACTGTTTTTT.

The chain couples TRBV30 to TRBJ2-3; 8 bases align to TRBD2. J was trimmed by 6 bases and V by 7 bases; bases with no gene match: 15. CDR3 length: 15 amino acids. Germline V lookup: CDR1 GTSNPN, CDR2 SVGIG (reference sequence). CDR3 sequence (DNA): TGTGCCTTCAGTCAGGGACTAGGAAACGGGGATACGCAGTATTTT. Protein sequence: CAFSQGLGNGDTQYF.

This chain joins TRBV5-1 and TRBJ2-2; TRBD2 agrees at 7 bases. Trimming removed 6 bases from V and 1 base from J; junction bases left unmatched: 3. CDR1 SGHRS and CDR2 YFSETQ come from the germline V gene. The CDR3 loop spans 14 amino acids. The CDR3 bases are TGCGCCAGCAATGGCGGGAGGAACACCGGGGAGCTGTTTTTT. The encoded protein is CASNGGRNTGELFF.

The rearrangement uses TRBV15 and TRBJ1-2, with 9 positions matching TRBD1. Trimming at V came to 3 bases and at J to 5 bases, leaving 10 bases not matched to a gene. Per germline, CDR1 LNHNV and CDR2 YYDKDF (reference sequence). The CDR3 consists of 16 residues. The CDR3 region has the DNA TGTGCCACCAGCAGGCCGGCGGGACAGGGAAAATATGGCTACACCTTC. Protein: CATSRPAGQGKYGYTF.

The V call is TRBV6-5, the J call TRBJ1-3; possible D gene TRBD1, 5 bases. In germline, CDR1 is MNHEY, CDR2 SVGAGI. The CDR3 is 14 amino acids. V lost 7 bases and J lost 3, with 13 bases in between. This CDR3 reads CASTPGGNGNTIYF. The DNA of the CDR3 is TGTGCCAGCACCCCGGGGGGAAATGGAAACACCATATATTTT.

DNA of the CDR3: TGTGCCACCAGTGATTCCGGGACTAGCGGGGGACCGAACACCGGGGAGCTGTTTTTT. Translated, it gives CATSDSGTSGGPNTGELFF. The J gene is TRBJ2-2, the V gene TRBV24-1; 14 bases are shared with TRBD2. V was clipped by 2 bases and J by 0 bases; unmatched bases: 4. The germline CDR1 and CDR2 sequences are KGHDR and SFDVKD. The CDR3 is 19 residues long.

A note on this clone: Other nucleotide sequences in the sample specify the same CDR3. V is TRBV28 and J is TRBJ2-1; 11 bases match TRBD2. The trim removed 2 bases at V and 3 bases at J, leaving 3 bases unmatched. Germline CDR1 and CDR2: MDHEN and SYDVKM. This CDR3 comprises 16 residues. The CDR3, as DNA: TGTGCCAGCAGTTTAGGGGGGACTAGCGGCTACAATGAGCAGTTCTTC. Protein sequence: CASSLGGTSGYNEQFF.

The genes are TRBV7-2 and TRBJ1-2; tentative D call: TRBD1 (5 bases). V was pared by 2 bases and J by 5 bases, with 12 bases between. The CDR3 runs 14 residues. The germline gives CDR1 SGHTA, CDR2 FQGNSA. CDR3 sequence reads: CASSLQAGGYGYTF. The CDR3, as DNA: TGTGCCAGCAGCTTACAGGCGGGGGGTTATGGCTACACCTTC. Based on the CDR3 plus reference TRBV7-2 and TRBJ1-2, the full variable domain is GAGVSQSPSNKVTEKGKDVELRCDPISGHTALYWYRQSLGQGLEFLIYFQGNSAPDKSGLPSDRFSAERTGGSVSTLTIQRTQQEDSAVYLCASSLQAGGYGYTFGSGTRLTVV.

The chain carries TRBV19 and TRBJ1-2, with D perhaps matching TRBD1 (5 bases). From germline, CDR1 is LNHDA and CDR2 SQIVND (reference sequence). Trimming stripped 7 bases from V and 1 base from J, with 16 bases between. The CDR3 sequence is 15 residues long. CDR3 residues: CASIVHPRDNYGYTF. The CDR3 nucleotides are TGTGCCAGTATCGTCCACCCCAGGGATAACTATGGCTACACCTTC.

V gene TRBV6-6 combines with J gene TRBJ2-7, with TRBD1 matching 8 bases. Germline trimming cut 6 bases from V and 2 bases from J; bases unmatched to any gene: 6. The V gene's germline CDR1 is MNHNY and CDR2 SVGAGI (reference sequence). The CDR3 is made up of 14 amino acids. This CDR3 reads CASRGQDSPYEQYF. As DNA, the CDR3 is TGTGCCAGCAGGGGACAGGACTCCCCCTACGAGCAGTACTTC.

The chain carries TRBV27 and TRBJ2-7, with 13 nucleotides matching TRBD2. From germline, CDR1 is MNHEY and CDR2 SMNVEV (reference sequence). With 5 bases clipped from V and 1 base from J, the junction kept 11 bases outside the gene matches. The CDR3 spans 18 residues. The CDR3 region is CASSRGGWTSGSSYEQYF. The CDR3 region has the DNA TGTGCCAGCAGTAGGGGGGGCTGGACTAGCGGGAGTTCCTACGAGCAGTACTTC.

The CDR3 DNA is TGTGCCAGCAGTTTAACAGGACTAGCGGGGAACACCGGGGAGCTGTTTTTT. Translated: CASSLTGLAGNTGELFF. The chain joins TRBV28 to TRBJ2-2, with 11 bases that match TRBD2. V lost 2 bases to trimming and J lost 1 base; unmatched junction nucleotides: 3. CDR3 length: 17 residues. CDR1 is MDHEN, CDR2 SYDVKM, per germline.

The rearrangement uses TRBV4-1 and TRBJ2-3; 8 positions match TRBD2. This CDR3 has 16 residues. Germline values: CDR1 MGHRA, CDR2 YSYEKL. Unmatched junction bases numbered 6, after V lost 3 bases and J lost 1 base. CDR3 coding DNA: TGCGCCAGCAGCCACCCGAGCGGGGGAGGCACAGATACGCAGTATTTT. Protein: CASSHPSGGGTDTQYF.

This clone was seen just once. The CDR3 nucleotides read TGTGCCTGGAACATGGGGGGACAGACTTTCTACGAGCAGTACTTC. Translating gives CAWNMGGQTFYEQYF. This sequence joins TRBV30 and TRBJ2-7; TRBD1 might be the D (7 bases). This CDR3 has 15 amino acids. V was trimmed by 4 bases and J by 3 bases, leaving 19 bases between them. From germline, CDR1 is GTSNPN and CDR2 SVGIG (reference sequence).

The V and J genes are TRBV6-2 or TRBV6-3 and TRBJ1-2; D ambiguous. Germline CDR1 and CDR2: MNHEY and SVGEGT. V gave up 5 bases and J gave up 1 base, with 8 bases separating them. The CDR3 totals 13 residues. CDR3 coding DNA: TGTGCCAGCAGTCCCGCCGGTAACTATGGCTACACCTTC. Protein sequence: CASSPAGNYGYTF.

The V gene is TRBV9, the J gene TRBJ1-1, with TRBD1 as a possible D gene (5 bases). In germline, CDR1 is SGDLS, CDR2 YYNGEE. The CDR3 loop spans 16 amino acids. V was pared by 4 bases and J by 3 bases, with 19 bases between. The DNA for the CDR3 is TGTGCCAGCAGCCTTTATATGACAGATTATTACACTGAAGCTTTCTTT. The encoded protein is CASSLYMTDYYTEAFF. The full variable domain, with the rest looked up from reference TRBV9 and TRBJ1-1, is DSGVTQTPKHLITATGQRVTLRCSPRSGDLSVYWYQQSLDQGLQFLIQYYNGEERAKGNILERFSAQQFPDLHSELNLSSLELGDSALYFCASSLYMTDYYTEAFFGQGTRLTVV.

V usage is TRBV28 and J usage is TRBJ2-2, with a tentative D call TRBD2 (5 bases). The CDR3 extends over 16 amino acids. CDR1 is MDHEN, CDR2 SYDVKM, per germline. Between the trimmed V and J ends, which lost 5 bases and 6 bases, there was a span of 19 bases. CDR3 amino acids: CASSDPLAGLAGELFF. The DNA of the CDR3 is TGTGCCAGCAGTGACCCCCTAGCCGGGTTGGCCGGGGAGCTGTTTTTT.

This chain links TRBV9 with TRBJ2-2; 7 bases map to TRBD1. Germline V gene sequence: CDR1 SGDLS, CDR2 YYNGEE. V lost 4 bases to trimming and J lost 6 bases; unmatched junction nucleotides: 3. The CDR3 runs to 13 residues. The chain's CDR3 is CASSLQGAGELFF. CDR3 coding DNA: TGTGCCAGCAGCCTCCAGGGGGCCGGGGAGCTGTTTTTT. The complete variable domain, with remaining parts taken from reference TRBV9 and TRBJ2-2, reads DSGVTQTPKHLITATGQRVTLRCSPRSGDLSVYWYQQSLDQGLQFLIQYYNGEERAKGNILERFSAQQFPDLHSELNLSSLELGDSALYFCASSLQGAGELFFGEGSRLTVL.

The chain carries TRBV14 and TRBJ1-1; tentatively, D is TRBD1 (5 bases). CDR1 SGHDN and CDR2 FVKESK come from the germline V gene. This CDR3 comprises 13 residues. Trimming shortened V by 2 bases and J by 4 bases, and 8 bases separated the two germline ends. CDR3 protein: CASSQRGTTEAFF. The CDR3 DNA is TGTGCCAGCAGCCAACGGGGGACCACTGAAGCTTTCTTT.